This paragraph reports one T cell receptor beta chain. Antigen unknown. The data were taken from a study of cytomegalovirus exposure and HLA in healthy donors. The study's findings and limits: It was reportedly the case that the classifier diagnosed cytomegalovirus status with high specificity and sensitivity. Rare TCR sequences predominated, though certain public TCRs were found in many donors. The study recorded 160 or so TCR beta chains that were cytomegalovirus-associated. Specificity for CMV antigens was confirmed in vitro for a few of the CMV-associated chains.

Profiling relied on immunoSEQ multiplex PCR, and the TCRdb table lists in-frame clones only, not all of them. The sample contains about 86,000 clones, 90% to 95% of which appear only once. The receptor was derived from a man younger than 35 in good health and CMV-seronegative. Sample: PBMCs.

CDR3 DNA sequence: TGTGCCAGCAGTTACTCTGGGACAGGGCTCTATGGCTACACCTTC. Amino acid sequence: CASSYSGTGLYGYTF. J is TRBJ1-2 and V is TRBV6-5; the match to TRBD1 covers 9 bases. The CDR3 is 15 residues long. J lost 4 bases, V lost 0 bases, and 3 bases had no gene match. The germline V gene encodes CDR1 MNHEY and CDR2 SVGAGI.